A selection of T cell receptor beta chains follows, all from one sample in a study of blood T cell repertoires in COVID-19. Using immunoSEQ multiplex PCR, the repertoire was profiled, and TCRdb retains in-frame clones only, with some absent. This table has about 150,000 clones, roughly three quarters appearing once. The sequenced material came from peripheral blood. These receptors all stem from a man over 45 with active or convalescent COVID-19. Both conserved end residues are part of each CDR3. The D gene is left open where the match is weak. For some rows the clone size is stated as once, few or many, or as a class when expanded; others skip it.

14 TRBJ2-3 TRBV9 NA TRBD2 CASSPAGGGDTQYF TGTGCCAGCAGCCCTGCGGGAGGTGGAGATACGCAGTATTTT
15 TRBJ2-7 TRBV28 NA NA CASSLGGFTSYEQYF TGTGCCAGCAGTTTAGGGGGCTTTACCTCCTACGAGCAGTACTTC
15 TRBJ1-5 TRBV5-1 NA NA CASSLDGGTGQPQHF TGCGCCAGCAGCTTGGATGGGGGGACGGGCCAGCCCCAGCATTTT
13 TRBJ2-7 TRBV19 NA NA CASSNSGSYEQYF TGTGCCAGTTCTAACAGCGGCTCCTACGAGCAGTACTTC
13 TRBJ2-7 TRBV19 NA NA CASSSTTGSEQYF TGTGCCAGTAGTAGCACTACAGGGTCCGAGCAGTACTTC
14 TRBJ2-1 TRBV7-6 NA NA CASSLVGGGDEQFF TGTGCCAGCAGCTTAGTAGGGGGGGGTGATGAGCAGTTCTTC
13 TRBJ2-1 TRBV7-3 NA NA CASSLGGSRGIFF TGTGCCAGCAGCTTAGGGGGGAGCCGTGGCATTTTCTTC
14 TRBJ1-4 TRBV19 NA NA CASSTPQGREKLFF TGTGCCAGTAGTACACCACAGGGTAGGGAAAAACTGTTTTTT
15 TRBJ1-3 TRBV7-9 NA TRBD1 CASSSSTGGINTIYF TGTGCCAGCAGCTCATCGACAGGGGGCATAAACACCATATATTTT
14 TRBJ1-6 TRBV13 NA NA CASSLKLSGSPLHF TGTGCCAGCAGCTTAAAACTGTCAGGCTCACCCCTCCACTTT
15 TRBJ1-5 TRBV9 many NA CASSADGGLSQPQHF TGTGCCAGCAGCGCCGACGGGGGTCTCTCTCAGCCCCAGCATTTT
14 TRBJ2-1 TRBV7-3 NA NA CASSLRTNGAQQFF TGTGCCAGCAGCTTAAGAACTAATGGAGCCCAGCAGTTCTTC
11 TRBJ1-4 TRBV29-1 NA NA CSVRRDEKLFF TGCAGCGTCCGGAGAGATGAAAAACTGTTTTTT
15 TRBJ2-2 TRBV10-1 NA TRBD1 CARRPGQGNTGELFF TGCGCCAGGAGACCGGGACAGGGGAACACCGGGGAGCTGTTTTTT
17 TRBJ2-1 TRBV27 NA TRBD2 CASSLSLAGGPYNEQFF TGTGCCAGCAGTCTAAGTCTAGCGGGAGGGCCCTACAATGAGCAGTTCTTC
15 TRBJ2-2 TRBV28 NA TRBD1 CASSFIRGRPGELFF TGTGCCAGCAGTTTCATCAGGGGGCGCCCCGGGGAGCTGTTTTTT
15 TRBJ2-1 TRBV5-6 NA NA CASSLGLTSYNEQFF TGTGCCAGCAGCTTGGGACTAACTTCCTACAATGAGCAGTTCTTC
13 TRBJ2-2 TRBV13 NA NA CASGRPGTGELFF TGTGCCAGCGGGAGGCCTGGGACCGGGGAGCTGTTTTTT
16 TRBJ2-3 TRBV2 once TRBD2 CASRSGLAGLTDTQYF TGTGCCAGCAGAAGTGGACTAGCGGGCCTCACAGATACGCAGTATTTT
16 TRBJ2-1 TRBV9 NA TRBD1 CASSSRTGSGVNEQFF TGTGCCAGCAGCTCCAGGACAGGCAGCGGAGTCAATGAGCAGTTCTTC
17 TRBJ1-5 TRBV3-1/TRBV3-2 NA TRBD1 CASSQEGQGVSNQPQHF TGTGCCAGCAGCCAAGAAGGGCAGGGGGTGAGCAATCAGCCCCAGCATTTT
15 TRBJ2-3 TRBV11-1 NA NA CASSWWGESTDTQYF TGTGCCAGCAGCTGGTGGGGGGAATCCACAGATACGCAGTATTTT
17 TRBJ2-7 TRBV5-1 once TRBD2 CASSSVSGRAGSYEQYF TGCGCCAGCAGCTCGGTTAGCGGGCGAGCAGGCTCCTACGAGCAGTACTTC
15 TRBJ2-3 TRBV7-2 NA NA CASSSAGVSPDTQYF TGTGCCAGCAGCTCCGCAGGGGTCAGCCCAGATACGCAGTATTTT
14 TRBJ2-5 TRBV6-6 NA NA CASTPQGREETQYF TGTGCCAGCACCCCGCAGGGGCGGGAAGAGACCCAGTACTTC
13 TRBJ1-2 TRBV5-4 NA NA CASSIGSTGGYTF TGTGCCAGTTCCATAGGCAGCACGGGTGGCTACACCTTC